The present entry profiles one T cell receptor beta chain with its context. The antigen remains undetermined. Germline is not matched at one junction end, which may reflect a read error. This sample stems from a study of T cells in Graves' hyperthyroidism and ophthalmopathy. Whole-study results and caveats: The model's output predicted ophthalmopathy at a median of around 6.9 months prior to onset.

The CDR3 regions of TCR beta were amplified from RNA transcripts. HTBI primers were employed in a first-round RT-PCR of the TCR CDR3. In TCRdb, the multiplex PCR reads were re-called with MiXCR into one record per CDR3 protein. The sample yields hundreds of thousands of distinct CDR3 sequences, about 20% seen once. CDR1 is MDHEN, CDR2 SYDVKM, per germline. This CDR3 has 15 amino acids. The sequencing sample was made of blood. This chain joins TRBV28 and TRBJ1-5; D uncertain. This TCR was recovered from a man under 40 with Graves' ophthalmopathy. CDR3 loop: CASSLPGSRNQPQRF. DNA for the CDR3: TGTGCCAGCAGTTTACCGGGGTCCCGTAATCAGCCCCAGCGTTTT. Full variable domain (rest looked up from reference TRBV28 and TRBJ1-5): DVKVTQSSRYLVKRTGEKVFLECVQDMDHENMFWYRQDPGLGLRLIYFSYDVKMKEKGDIPEGYSVSREKKERFSLILESASTNQTSMYLCASSLPGSRNQPQRFGDGTRLSIL.